The 30 T cell receptor beta chains in this list originate from one sample, sequenced in a study of PD-L1 blockade in urothelial cancer. Generated by immunoSEQ multiplex PCR, the TCRdb table keeps only in-frame clones and is missing some. The sample records tens of thousands of clones, nearly 85% being singletons. The specimen was PBMCs, collected around atezolizumab (anti-PD-L1) treatment. The receptors were gathered from a man between 40 and 49 years old with urothelial cancer.

V is TRBV6-5 and J is TRBJ1-2; D perhaps matches TRBD1 (6 bases). The germline V gene encodes CDR1 MNHEY and CDR2 SVGAGI. The CDR3 covers 15 residues. Trimming removed 5 bases at V and 8 bases at J, with 21 bases between. The CDR3 coding sequence is TGTGCCAGCAGTGTGGGAGGGGGGTACGATGGGGGCTACACCTTC. Residues: CASSVGGGYDGGYTF.

The chain carries TRBV7-8 and TRBJ2-7; tentative D call: TRBD1 (6 bases). Germline V CDR1 and CDR2: SGHVS, FQNEAQ. V lost 2 bases and J 0 bases, leaving 11 bases between the germline ends. CDR3 size: 15 residues. The DNA of the CDR3 is TGTGCCAGCAGCTTACGTCGGGACACCTCCTACGAGCAGTACTTC. Translating gives CASSLRRDTSYEQYF.

This clone was seen more than once but under ten times. The V and J genes are TRBV6-5 and TRBJ2-2; 9 bases fit TRBD1. The ends lost 4 bases at V and 6 bases at J; junction bases unmatched: 6. CDR3 size: 15 residues. CDR1 is MNHEY and CDR2 is SVGAGI in the germline V gene. CDR3 sequence reads: CASSFFRDRAGELFF. In nucleotides, the CDR3 is TGTGCCAGCAGTTTCTTCCGGGACAGGGCCGGGGAGCTGTTTTTT.

The chain joins TRBV5-1 to TRBJ2-5; 9 bases map to TRBD2. CDR1 and CDR2 (germline): SGHRS, YFSETQ. V shed 10 bases and J 4 bases; nucleotides not matched to a gene: 20. This CDR3 region has 17 residues. The CDR3 DNA reads as TGCGCCGGAGCGCGGGGACCCGTTAGCGGGAGCGGAGAGACCCAGTACTTC. Translation: CAGARGPVSGSGETQYF. The variable domain in full, with the rest retrieved from reference TRBV5-1 and TRBJ2-5, is KAGVTQTPRYLIKTRGQQVTLSCSPISGHRSVSWYQQTPGQGLQFLFEYFSETQRNKGNFPGRFSGRQFSNSRSEMNVSTLELGDSALYLCAGARGPVSGSGETQYFGPGTRLLVL.

The CDR3 DNA sequence: TGTGCCAGCAGTCCCGACAGCCTGGCAGATGGCTACACCTTC. It is translated as CASSPDSLADGYTF. The chain joins TRBV5-6 to TRBJ1-2; D might be TRBD1 (5 bases). The germline V gene has CDR1 SGHDT and CDR2 YYEEEE. This CDR3 is built from 14 residues. Trimming shortened V by 5 bases and J by 6 bases, and 17 bases separated the two germline ends. The full variable domain, in which reference TRBV5-6 and TRBJ1-2 provide the parts outside the CDR3, is DAGVTQSPTHLIKTRGQQVTLRCSPKSGHDTVSWYQQALGQGPQFIFQYYEEEERQRGNFPDRFSGHQFPNYSSELNVNALLLGDSALYLCASSPDSLADGYTFGSGTRLTVV.

This chain joins TRBV2 and TRBJ1-2; D gene uncertain. The CDR3 has 13 amino acids. In germline, CDR1 is SNHLY, CDR2 FYNNEI. Trimming removed 2 bases at V and 4 bases at J, with 8 bases between. CDR3 amino acids: CASSETLSYGYTF. CDR3 sequence (DNA): TGTGCCAGCAGTGAAACCCTTAGCTATGGCTACACCTTC.

The chain employs TRBV4-1 and TRBJ1-1; 9 bases are shared with TRBD1. Trimming at V came to 3 bases and at J to 6 bases, leaving 14 bases not matched to a gene. Germline V gene data show CDR1 as MGHRA and CDR2 as YSYEKL. This CDR3 is built from 17 residues. The CDR3 sequence is CASSQAGTGHIRAEAFF. In DNA, the CDR3 is TGCGCCAGCAGCCAGGCCGGGACAGGGCATATTAGGGCTGAAGCTTTCTTT.

The V call is TRBV18, the J call TRBJ1-1, with TRBD1 as a possible D gene (6 bases). V was cut by 5 bases and J by 1 base, with 14 bases left in between. The length of the CDR3 is 15 residues. In germline, CDR1 is KGHSH, CDR2 LQKENI. Written as DNA, the CDR3 is TGTGCCAGCTCATTCTCCGGGACACCGAACACTGAAGCTTTCTTT. Protein sequence: CASSFSGTPNTEAFF.

The chain carries TRBV4-1 and TRBJ2-3; D remains unclear. The CDR3 extends over 15 amino acids. Germline V gives CDR1 MGHRA, CDR2 YSYEKL. Trimming stripped 1 base from V and 2 bases from J, with 10 bases between. The CDR3 spells CASSQGKQYTDTQYF. The CDR3, as DNA: TGCGCCAGCAGCCAAGGGAAACAGTACACAGATACGCAGTATTTT.

The J gene is TRBJ1-2, the V gene TRBV4-1; D unclear. This CDR3 spans 15 amino acids. The germline V gene has CDR1 MGHRA and CDR2 YSYEKL. V was cut by 2 bases and J by 3 bases, with 13 bases left in between. CDR3 amino acids: CASSQPLLTHYGYTF. CDR3 sequence (DNA): TGCGCCAGCAGCCAACCCCTTTTGACACACTATGGCTACACCTTC.

The chain couples TRBV29-1 to TRBJ2-5; 9 nucleotides align to TRBD2. This CDR3 has 12 residues. The trim removed 6 bases at V and 4 bases at J, leaving 3 bases unmatched. In germline, CDR1 is SQVTM, CDR2 ANQGSEA. The CDR3 sequence is CSVRRGGETQYF. CDR3 DNA sequence: TGCAGCGTGAGGCGGGGGGGAGAGACCCAGTACTTC.

This chain connects TRBV6-1 to TRBJ1-1; 8 nucleotides match TRBD1. The germline V gene encodes CDR1 MNHNS and CDR2 SASEGT. V shed 7 bases and J 11 bases; nucleotides not matched to a gene: 6. The CDR3 is 11 amino acids. The CDR3 sequence: CASTFRGLAFF. DNA for the CDR3: TGTGCCAGCACCTTCAGGGGGCTGGCTTTCTTT.

The chain links TRBV5-4 to TRBJ2-1; TRBD2 aligns across 11 bases. The V gene's germline CDR1 is SGHNT and CDR2 YYREEE (reference sequence). This CDR3 comprises 16 residues. The V and J ends lost 4 bases and 4 bases, in that order; junction bases with no gene match: 7. In nucleotides, the CDR3 is TGTGCCAGCAGCCCCTCGACTAGCGGGGCATACAATGAGCAGTTCTTC. Residues: CASSPSTSGAYNEQFF.

The gene calls are TRBV28 and TRBJ2-1; D call uncertain. The CDR3 spans 11 residues. Trimming took 2 bases from V and 7 from J, leaving 3 bases between them. The germline V gene encodes CDR1 MDHEN and CDR2 SYDVKM. The CDR3 reads CASSLVNEQFF. The CDR3 coding sequence is TGTGCCAGCAGTTTAGTAAATGAGCAGTTCTTC.

This clone was recorded a few times. Compared with germline, one end of the junction differs, possibly owing to a read error. The rearrangement links TRBV28 to TRBJ1-3, with 8 bases that match TRBD1. The CDR3 sequence is 11 residues long. Germline CDR1 and CDR2: MDHEN and SYDVKM. The CDR3 protein is CASSLGRDRNF. DNA for the CDR3: TGTGCCAGCAGTTTAGGTCGGGACAGGAATTTT.

This clone was counted a single time. The rearrangement links TRBV28 to TRBJ2-1; 15 bases align to TRBD2. CDR1 and CDR2 from the germline V gene are MDHEN and SYDVKM. CDR3 size: 15 residues. The V segment lost 9 bases and the J segment 10 bases; nucleotides outside the gene matches: 10. Written as DNA, the CDR3 is TGTGCCAGTTACCGGACTAGCGGGAGGGCGGGGGAGCAGTTCTTC. Amino acids: CASYRTSGRAGEQFF.

This chain connects TRBV4-3 to TRBJ1-2; a weak D match, TRBD1 (5 bases). Germline loops: CDR1 LGHNA, CDR2 YSLEER. The CDR3 loop spans 15 amino acids. Trimming cost V 0 bases and J 0 bases, with 8 bases left between them. The CDR3 protein is CASSQDRQSNYGYTF. In DNA, the CDR3 is TGCGCCAGCAGCCAAGACCGACAGTCTAACTATGGCTACACCTTC.

The chain joins TRBV2 to TRBJ1-5; D not certain. V dropped 6 bases and J dropped 5 bases, with 23 bases sitting between them. The CDR3 is 17 residues long. Germline-derived CDR1 and CDR2 are SNHLY and FYNNEI. The CDR3 region is CASRSGVSSSEDQPQHF. As DNA, the CDR3 is TGTGCCAGCAGGTCTGGCGTTTCGTCGTCTGAGGATCAGCCCCAGCATTTT.

This chain joins TRBV5-1 and TRBJ2-1; 10 nucleotides align to TRBD2. The CDR3 contains 15 residues. CDR1 SGHRS and CDR2 YFSETQ come from the germline V gene. With V trimmed by 4 bases and J by 7 bases, 8 bases remained unmatched. CDR3 nucleotide sequence: TGCGCCAGCAGCGGGCTAGCGGGAGCTGGTAATGAGCAGTTCTTC. Translating gives CASSGLAGAGNEQFF. Using reference TRBV5-1 and TRBJ2-1 for the parts outside the CDR3, the full variable domain is KAGVTQTPRYLIKTRGQQVTLSCSPISGHRSVSWYQQTPGQGLQFLFEYFSETQRNKGNFPGRFSGRQFSNSRSEMNVSTLELGDSALYLCASSGLAGAGNEQFFGPGTRLTVL.

The chain has TRBV28 and TRBJ1-1; D is perhaps TRBD1 (5 bases). V was cut by 7 bases and J by 2 bases, with 23 bases left in between. Germline V CDR1 and CDR2: MDHEN, SYDVKM. The CDR3 length is 17 residues. CDR3 residues: CASKLSQGARTNTEAFF. The CDR3 nucleotides read TGTGCCAGCAAACTGAGTCAGGGCGCCCGGACAAACACTGAAGCTTTCTTT.

The sample holds a few counts of this clone. This chain connects TRBV30 to TRBJ1-5, with D tentatively TRBD1 (6 bases). This CDR3 has 14 residues. Germline CDR1 and CDR2: GTSNPN and SVGIG (reference sequence). Trimming shortened V by 2 bases and J by 0 bases, and 8 bases separated the two germline ends. The CDR3 here is CAWSRGNSNQPQHF. The CDR3 DNA is TGTGCCTGGAGTAGGGGGAATAGCAATCAGCCCCAGCATTTT. Supplemented by reference TRBV30 and TRBJ1-5, the full variable domain reads SQTIHQWPATLVQPVGSPLSLECTVEGTSNPNLYWYRQAAGRGLQLLFYSVGIGQISSEVPQNLSASRPQDRQFILSSKKLLLSDSGFYLCAWSRGNSNQPQHFGDGTRLSIL.

J is TRBJ2-2 and V is TRBV6-5; D is perhaps TRBD2 (6 bases). The V gene lost 4 bases and the J gene lost 5 bases, with 11 bases spanning the gap. CDR3 size: 14 residues. Germline V gene sequence: CDR1 MNHEY, CDR2 SVGAGI. DNA for the CDR3: TGTGCCAGCAGTTCAGGAGGAGGGACCGGGGAGCTGTTTTTT. Protein sequence: CASSSGGGTGELFF.

The V gene is TRBV7-9, the J gene TRBJ2-1; D unclear. Germline loops: CDR1 SEHNR, CDR2 FQNEAQ (reference sequence). The V gene lost 2 bases and the J gene lost 2 bases, with 10 bases spanning the gap. CDR3 length equals 15 residues. The chain's CDR3 is CASSLPGRTYNEQFF. CDR3 in DNA: TGTGCCAGCAGCTTACCGGGTAGAACCTACAATGAGCAGTTCTTC.

This clone was recorded a few times. Other DNA sequences from this sample encode an identical CDR3 as well. The V call is TRBV28, the J call TRBJ2-1; 8 bases fit TRBD1. The V segment lost 6 bases and the J segment 6 bases; nucleotides outside the gene matches: 10. CDR1 and CDR2 from the germline V gene are MDHEN and SYDVKM. There are 15 residues in the CDR3. In DNA form, the CDR3 reads TGTGCCAGCAGCCCCAGACAGGGGCTGGGCAATGAGCAGTTCTTC. Its protein is CASSPRQGLGNEQFF.

The J gene is TRBJ2-7, the V gene TRBV28; 7 bases line up with TRBD1. CDR1 and CDR2 from the germline V gene are MDHEN and SYDVKM. The CDR3 consists of 18 residues. J lost 3 bases, V lost 4 bases, and 18 bases had no gene match. The CDR3 loop is CASSSTYWGPGQSYEQYF. CDR3 in DNA: TGTGCCAGCAGTTCCACGTATTGGGGTCCGGGACAGAGCTACGAGCAGTACTTC.

The chain uses TRBV5-8 and TRBJ2-1, with D hard to call. Germline V lookup: CDR1 SGHTS, CDR2 YDEGEE. This CDR3 is built from 12 residues. V lost 4 bases and J 5 bases, leaving 7 bases between the germline ends. The CDR3 DNA reads as TGTGCCAGCAGCGGTGGAGACAATGAGCAGTTCTTC. Protein product: CASSGGDNEQFF. Full variable domain (missing parts from reference TRBV5-8 and TRBJ2-1): EAGVTQSPTHLIKTRGQQATLRCSPISGHTSVYWYQQALGLGLQFLLWYDEGEERNRGNFPPRFSGRQFPNYSSELNVNALELEDSALYLCASSGGDNEQFFGPGTRLTVL.

The chain recombines TRBV29-1 with TRBJ1-2; maybe TRBD1 (6 bases). Germline V gene data show CDR1 as SQVTM and CDR2 as ANQGSEA. V lost 7 bases and J 3 bases, leaving 9 bases between the germline ends. CDR3 length equals 11 residues. In DNA, the CDR3 is TGCAGCGAGGGGGGGGACTATGGCTACACCTTC. Its translation: CSEGGDYGYTF.

The rearrangement joins TRBV27 to TRBJ2-1; 7 bases fit TRBD2. The trim removed 8 bases at V and 5 bases at J, leaving 9 bases unmatched. Germline-derived CDR1 and CDR2 are MNHEY and SMNVEV (reference sequence). The length of the CDR3 is 14 residues. Written as DNA, the CDR3 is TGTGCCAGCGGAGGATACGGGACTAACAATGAGCAGTTCTTC. Translating it yields CASGGYGTNNEQFF.

The chain carries TRBV28 and TRBJ2-5; TRBD2 is a possible D gene (5 bases). Looked up from germline, CDR1 is MDHEN and CDR2 is SYDVKM. CDR3 length: 14 residues. V gave up 4 bases and J gave up 0 bases, with 9 bases separating them. CDR3 bases: TGTGCCAGCAGTTCAGGCGGGTACCAAGAGACCCAGTACTTC. This codes for CASSSGGYQETQYF.

J is TRBJ2-7 and V is TRBV29-1; 9 bases are a match to TRBD1. In germline, CDR1 is SQVTM, CDR2 ANQGSEA. After removal of 6 bases from V and 5 bases from J, the junction contained 5 bases not matched to a gene. The CDR3 consists of 12 residues. CDR3 residues: CSVSGTGNEQYF. CDR3 in DNA: TGCAGCGTATCCGGGACAGGGAACGAGCAGTACTTC.